This T cell receptor beta chain was sequenced during a study of cytomegalovirus exposure and HLA in healthy donors. The study, taken as a whole, reports: Some segments of the V type, notably TRBV6-2 and TRBV6-3, were excluded as indistinguishable. Based on reports, TCR beta sequences accurately predicted HLA-A and HLA-B alleles for most subjects.

A word on this clone: Its antigen is undetermined.

Germline V gene lookup returns CDR1 SGHDN and CDR2 FVKESK. V lost 0 bases and J 3 bases, leaving 12 bases between the germline ends. The CDR3 runs 15 residues. In the PCR, 60 Vbeta and 13 Jbeta primers were used. This table comes from immunoSEQ multiplex PCR, and its TCRdb copy is limited to in-frame clones, with some not included. In the table there are approximately 85,000 clones, about four fifths of which are singletons. Sequencing was carried out using PBMCs. This receptor was taken from a man between 50 and 59 years old in good health and CMV-seropositive. V and J are TRBV14 and TRBJ2-7; a weak D match, TRBD1 (6 bases). In nucleotides, the CDR3 is TGTGCCAGCAGCCAAGATAGGTGGACAGACTACGAGCAGTACTTC. It translates to CASSQDRWTDYEQYF.